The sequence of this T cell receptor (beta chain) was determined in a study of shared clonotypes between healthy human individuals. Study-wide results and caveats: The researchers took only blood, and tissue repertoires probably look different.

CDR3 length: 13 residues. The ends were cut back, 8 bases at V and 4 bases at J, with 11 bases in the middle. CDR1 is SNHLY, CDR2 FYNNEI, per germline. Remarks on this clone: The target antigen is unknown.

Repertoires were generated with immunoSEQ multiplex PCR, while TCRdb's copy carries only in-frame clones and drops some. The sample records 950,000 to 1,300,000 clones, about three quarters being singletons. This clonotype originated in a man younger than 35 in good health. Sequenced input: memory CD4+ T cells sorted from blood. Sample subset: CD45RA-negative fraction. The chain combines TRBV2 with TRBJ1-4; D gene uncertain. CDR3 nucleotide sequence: TGTGCCAGCCACGGACCGAATAATGAAAAACTGTTTTTT. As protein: CASHGPNNEKLFF.